A single T cell receptor (beta chain) is shown here with its context. This clonotype was seen only once. What antigen it recognizes has not been identified. One end of the junction fails to match germline, which may point to a read error. The CDR3 has 14 amino acids, counting the end cysteine and phenylalanine. The retained sequence is limited to the CDR3, 42 bases, with the frame set at the first base. The germline V gene specifies MGHRA as CDR1 and YSYEKL as CDR2. The data were obtained in a study of esophageal squamous cell carcinoma under preoperative chemotherapy listed by TCRdb under 2018. General notes on the study: The study profiled TCR repertoires of both peripheral blood T cells and tumor-infiltrating lymphocytes. The study assessed how paclitaxel-nedaplatin chemotherapy affected T-cell receptor repertoires in patients with esophageal squamous cell carcinoma. About 5 patients with primary esophageal squamous cell carcinoma made up the cohort. Repertoires from samples collected before paclitaxel-nedaplatin therapy were compared with repertoires from samples collected after the therapy. On the study overall, not on this receptor specifically: Paclitaxel-nedaplatin therapy caused immediate and substantial changes in clonotype frequency, and abundant clones were more likely to contract than to amplify. The analysis included only five or six patients with esophageal squamous cell carcinoma, making the cohort small. A significant increase in TCR diversity was observed in peripheral T cells after chemotherapy, whereas no such increase was observed in tumor-infiltrating lymphocytes. Post-treatment tumor-infiltrating lymphocytes appeared partly derived from peripheral T cells migrating into the tumor, not solely from local clonal changes.

The meaning of the sample's time point label: after preoperative PTX-NDP chemotherapy. Patients received paclitaxel-nedaplatin as preoperative chemotherapy before surgery. The library was prepared using PCR. The listed sequencing device is HiSeq X Ten. High-throughput sequencing was used to characterize TCR repertoires. TCRdb took the public reads, trimmed them with fastp at Q25, ran MiXCR for clone calling and kept in-frame beta chains. One record per CDR3 amino acid sequence lists the most common genes and DNA. The sample table contains around 9,300 distinct CDR3 sequences; only one count was recorded for about 45% of them. The ten top clones hold 12% to 15% of the sample.

The chain is encoded by TRBV4-1 joined to TRBJ2-1, with TRBD1 tentatively as D gene (5 bases match). Sample acquisition took place from a patient given preoperative chemotherapy. The receptor's source is a human donor with esophageal squamous cell carcinoma. The donor label of this sample is uncertain. The DNA reads TGCGCCAGCAGCCAGGATGTGGGCAGGGATGAGCAGTACTTT. Translation gives CASSQDVGRDEQYF.